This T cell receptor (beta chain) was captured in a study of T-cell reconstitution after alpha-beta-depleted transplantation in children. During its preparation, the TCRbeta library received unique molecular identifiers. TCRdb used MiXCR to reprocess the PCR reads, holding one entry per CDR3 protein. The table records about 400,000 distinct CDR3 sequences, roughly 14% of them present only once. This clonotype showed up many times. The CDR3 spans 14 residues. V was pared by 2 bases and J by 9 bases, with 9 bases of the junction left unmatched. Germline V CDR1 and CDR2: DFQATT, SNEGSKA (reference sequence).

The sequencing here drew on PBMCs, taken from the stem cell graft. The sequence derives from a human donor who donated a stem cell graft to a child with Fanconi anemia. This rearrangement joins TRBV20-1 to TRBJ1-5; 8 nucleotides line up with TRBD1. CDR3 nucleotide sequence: TGCAGTGCTAGATCTACAGGGGGGTCGAGGCCCCAGCATTTT. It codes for CSARSTGGSRPQHF.